This T cell receptor (beta chain) was identified during a study of blood T cell repertoires in COVID-19. Study background: The United States, Italy and Spain provided the acute and convalescent COVID-19 samples.

Source study methods: Reference gene primer amplification gave nucleated cell count estimates. Profiled with immunoSEQ multiplex PCR; TCRdb holds only in-frame clones, not every one. Clonal size and the V and J genes are those of that table, whereas D and trimming came from the DNA. There are a few hundred thousand clones in the sample; 75% to 90% occur only once, and around 4.6% lies in the top ten. CDR3 length: 15 residues. The germline gives CDR1 SGHAT, CDR2 FQNNGV. V was shortened by 0 bases and J by 5 bases, with 13 bases between the two germline ends. The V gene is TRBV11-2, the J gene TRBJ2-5; a possible D gene is TRBD1 (6 bases). The sequence was collected from a woman between 40 and 50 years old who had recovered from COVID-19. What was sequenced was peripheral blood. CDR3 DNA sequence: TGTGCCAGCAGCTTAGATGGCAGGGGTGAGGAGACCCAGTACTTC. Translated: CASSLDGRGEETQYF.